The text below deals with one TCR beta chain. The source of the sample is a study of cytomegalovirus exposure and HLA in healthy donors. Study context: From HLA-typed donors, an early data release held around 85 million unique TCRs.

This CDR3 region has 15 residues. Germline CDR1 and CDR2: SGHAT and FQNNGV. Losses at the gene ends were 4 bases for V and 8 bases for J; bases not matched to a gene: 13. A multiplex PCR was run with 60 Vbeta primers and 13 Jbeta primers. Per the original methods: Later analysis identified tens of millions of unique TCR beta chains, 10 million to 12 million shared. Measured with immunoSEQ multiplex PCR; TCRdb has only the in-frame clones, and not every one. That table gives V, J and clone size, and the DNA gave D and trimming. The sample lists roughly 150,000 clones, approximately 70% occurring once. V is TRBV11-2 and J is TRBJ1-2; 7 positions match TRBD1. Sequenced material: PBMCs. This receptor was identified in a young woman in good health and CMV-seronegative. The CDR3 reads CASSWDSSNYGGYTF. The CDR3 DNA reads TGTGCCAGCAGCTGGGACAGTTCTAACTATGGAGGCTACACCTTC.